There are many counts of the clone carrying this TCR beta chain. Antigen: not known. The data stem from a study of T cells after yellow fever vaccination. Findings and limits, study-wide: FACS-sorted repertoires could harbor abundant contaminating bulk-population clonotypes. Clones from primary vaccination mostly reappeared after the booster (about 97% CD4, around 90% CD8).

CDR3 length equals 16 residues. The trim removed 2 bases at V and 4 bases at J, leaving 9 bases unmatched. Germline V lookup: CDR1 KGHSH, CDR2 LQKENI. TCRdb re-called the 5' RACE reads with MiXCR, one entry per CDR3 protein. The sample contains approximately 330,000 distinct CDR3 sequences, over 4% of which appear only once. The clonotype comes from a man younger than 35 who received the YFV17D yellow fever vaccine. V gene TRBV18 combines with J gene TRBJ1-2; TRBD1 agrees at 8 bases. The starting material was PBMCs, obtained 5 days after the yellow fever booster vaccination. The CDR3 DNA sequence: TGTGCCAGCTCACCAAGTTTTGGACAGGGACTCTATGGCTACACCTTC. Protein: CASSPSFGQGLYGYTF.